What follows are 10 T cell receptor beta chains derived from one specimen sequenced in a study of blood T cell repertoires in COVID-19. This table comes from immunoSEQ multiplex PCR, and its TCRdb copy is limited to in-frame clones, with some not included. This sample has 300,000 or so clones, with 80% to 90% found just once. The material sequenced was PBMCs or T cells enriched from blood (not recorded which). The receptors stem from a woman between 35 and 50 years old with acute COVID-19.

The chain carries TRBV6-5 and TRBJ2-3; 7 bases line up with TRBD1. This CDR3 spans 13 amino acids. Unmatched junction bases numbered 5, after V lost 6 bases and J lost 5 bases. CDR1 is MNHEY, CDR2 SVGAGI, per germline. CDR3 amino acids: CASREGAVDTQYF. As DNA, the CDR3 is TGTGCCAGCAGAGAGGGGGCTGTAGATACGCAGTATTTT.

J is TRBJ2-5 and V is TRBV3-1 (or the pseudogene TRBV3-2); weak D call: TRBD1 (7 bases). Trimming took 2 bases from V and 3 from J, leaving 16 bases between them. This CDR3 is 16 amino acids long. CDR1 LGHDT and CDR2 YNNKEL come from the germline V gene (reference sequence). The CDR3 bases are TGTGCCAGCAGCCAATGGGGCTCAGGGGGGAAAGAGACCCAGTACTTC. This encodes CASSQWGSGGKETQYF.

V is TRBV14 and J is TRBJ2-4; D gene uncertain. This CDR3 is built from 14 residues. V was shortened by 1 base and J by 6 bases, with 10 bases between the two germline ends. Germline lookup yields CDR1 SGHDN and CDR2 FVKESK. The CDR3 bases are TGTGCCAGCAGCCAAGGGTACTCGGGAAACATTCAGTACTTC. Its translation is CASSQGYSGNIQYF. The entire variable domain, with the rest obtained from reference TRBV14 and TRBJ2-4, is as follows: EAGVTQFPSHSVIEKGQTVTLRCDPISGHDNLYWYRRVMGKEIKFLLHFVKESKQDESGMPNNRFLAERTGGTYSTLKVQPAELEDSGVYFCASSQGYSGNIQYFGAGTRLSVL.

The chain couples TRBV4-2 to TRBJ2-7, with TRBD2 matching over 7 bases. V gave up 7 bases and J gave up 2 bases; unmatched junction bases: 8. CDR3 length: 14 amino acids. Germline loops: CDR1 LGHNA, CDR2 YNFKEQ. As DNA, the CDR3 is TGTGCCAGCACCCAGACCGGGACTACCTACGAGCAGTACTTC. Protein sequence: CASTQTGTTYEQYF.

The chain combines TRBV6-1 with TRBJ1-5, with D possibly matching TRBD1 (6 bases). The CDR3 spans 15 residues. V lost 0 bases and J 4 bases, leaving 10 bases between the germline ends. The germline V gene encodes CDR1 MNHNS and CDR2 SASEGT. In DNA, the CDR3 is TGTGCCAGCAGTGAAGCGGCAGGGGCTAATCAGCCCCAGCATTTT. This translates into CASSEAAGANQPQHF.

This clone was seen once. The CDR3 region is CASSQDLRNTIYF. The CDR3 nucleotides are TGTGCCAGCAGCCAAGATCTGCGGAACACCATATATTTT. The chain recombines TRBV4-2 with TRBJ1-3; D not resolved. Looked up from germline, CDR1 is LGHNA and CDR2 is YNFKEQ. The CDR3 runs to 13 residues. Trimming left V 0 bases short and J 7 bases short, with 7 bases between.

The CDR3 sequence: CATSRSGQGDYGYTF. CDR3 coding DNA: TGTGCCACCAGCAGATCCGGACAGGGCGACTATGGCTACACCTTC. The chain recombines TRBV15 with TRBJ1-2; TRBD1 matches at 8 bases. The CDR3 is made up of 15 amino acids. The trim removed 2 bases at V and 3 bases at J, leaving 5 bases unmatched. Germline-derived CDR1 and CDR2 are LNHNV and YYDKDF (reference sequence).

The CDR3 nucleotides read TGTGCCACCGGTCCGGGAACTCTGGGAAGGAGGAATGAAAAACTGTTTTTT. It translates to CATGPGTLGRRNEKLFF. The chain recombines TRBV19 with TRBJ1-4; D is undetermined. Germline loops: CDR1 LNHDA, CDR2 SQIVND (reference sequence). This CDR3 spans 17 amino acids. V was trimmed by 10 bases and J by 5 bases, leaving 26 bases between them.

This clone has just a few counts. This chain links TRBV7-2 with TRBJ1-1, with 8 bases fitting TRBD1. The CDR3 spans 14 residues. Trimming at V came to 6 bases and at J to 1 base, leaving 4 bases not matched to a gene. CDR1 and CDR2 (germline): SGHTA, FQGNSA. The CDR3 nucleotides read TGTGCCAGCAGAAGAGACAGGGGGAACACTGAAGCTTTCTTT. Residues: CASRRDRGNTEAFF.

This sequence joins TRBV10-2 and TRBJ2-7; maybe TRBD1 (5 bases). The germline V and J ends were trimmed by 3 bases and 7 bases, with 16 bases remaining between them. The CDR3 runs to 14 residues. Looked up from germline, CDR1 is WSHSY and CDR2 is SAAADI. The CDR3 DNA reads TGCGCCAGCAGTGATTCACTTAACAGGTGGGAGCAGTACTTC. This gives the protein CASSDSLNRWEQYF.